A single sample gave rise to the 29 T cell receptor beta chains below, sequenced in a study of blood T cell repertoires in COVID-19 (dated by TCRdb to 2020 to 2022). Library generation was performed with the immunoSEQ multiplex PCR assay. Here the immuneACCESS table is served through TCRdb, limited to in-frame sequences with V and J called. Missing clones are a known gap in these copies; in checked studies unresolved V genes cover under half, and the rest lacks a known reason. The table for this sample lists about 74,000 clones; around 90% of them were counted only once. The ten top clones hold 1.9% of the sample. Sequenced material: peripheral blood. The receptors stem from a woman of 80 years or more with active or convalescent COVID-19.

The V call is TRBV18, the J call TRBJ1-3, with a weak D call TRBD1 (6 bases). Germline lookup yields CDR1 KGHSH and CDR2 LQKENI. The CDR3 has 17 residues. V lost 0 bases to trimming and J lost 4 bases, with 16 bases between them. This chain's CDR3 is CASSPPNAGVGGNTIYF. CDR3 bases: TGTGCCAGCTCACCACCTAATGCAGGGGTAGGCGGAAACACCATATATTTT.

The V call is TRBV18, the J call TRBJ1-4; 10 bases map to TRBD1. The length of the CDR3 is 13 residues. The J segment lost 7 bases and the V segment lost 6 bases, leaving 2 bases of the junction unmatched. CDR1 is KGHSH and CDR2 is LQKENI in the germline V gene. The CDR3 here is CASSRDRGEKLFF. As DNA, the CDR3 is TGTGCCAGCTCCAGGGACAGGGGTGAAAAACTGTTTTTT.

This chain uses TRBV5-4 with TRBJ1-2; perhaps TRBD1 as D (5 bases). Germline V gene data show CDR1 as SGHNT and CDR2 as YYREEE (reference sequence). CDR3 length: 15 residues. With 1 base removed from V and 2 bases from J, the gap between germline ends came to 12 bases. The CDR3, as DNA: TGTGCCAGCAGCTTGATAGGCAGGGTGAACTATGGCTACACCTTC. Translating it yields CASSLIGRVNYGYTF.

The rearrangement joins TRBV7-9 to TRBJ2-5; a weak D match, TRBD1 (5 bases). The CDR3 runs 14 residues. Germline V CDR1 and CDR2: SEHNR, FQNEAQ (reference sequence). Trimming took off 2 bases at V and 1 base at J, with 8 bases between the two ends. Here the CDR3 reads CASSLFTGQETQYF. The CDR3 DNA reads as TGTGCCAGCAGCTTATTCACAGGCCAAGAGACCCAGTACTTC.

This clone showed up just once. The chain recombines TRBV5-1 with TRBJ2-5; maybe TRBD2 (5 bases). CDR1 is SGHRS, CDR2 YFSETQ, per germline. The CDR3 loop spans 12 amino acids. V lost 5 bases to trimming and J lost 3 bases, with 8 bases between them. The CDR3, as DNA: TGCGCCAGCAGTCAGGAGGAAGAGACCCAGTACTTC. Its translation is CASSQEEETQYF.

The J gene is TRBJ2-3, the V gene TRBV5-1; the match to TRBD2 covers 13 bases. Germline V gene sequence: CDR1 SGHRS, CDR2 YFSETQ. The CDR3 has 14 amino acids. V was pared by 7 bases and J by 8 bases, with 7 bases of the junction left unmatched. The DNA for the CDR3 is TGCGCCAGCCAACTAGCGGGGGGGCGTGGTACGCAGTATTTT. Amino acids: CASQLAGGRGTQYF.

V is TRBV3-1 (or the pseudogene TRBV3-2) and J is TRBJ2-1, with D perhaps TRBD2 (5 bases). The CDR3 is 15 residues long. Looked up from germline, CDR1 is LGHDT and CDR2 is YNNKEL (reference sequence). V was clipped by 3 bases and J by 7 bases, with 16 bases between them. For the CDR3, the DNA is TGTGCCAGCAGCCAGGGCCTAGCTCCTAGGAATGAGCAGTTCTTC. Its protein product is CASSQGLAPRNEQFF.

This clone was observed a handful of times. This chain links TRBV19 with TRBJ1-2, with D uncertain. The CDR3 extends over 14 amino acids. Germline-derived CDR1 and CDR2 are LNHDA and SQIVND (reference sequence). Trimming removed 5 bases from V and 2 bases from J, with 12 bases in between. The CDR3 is CASSLPPENYGYTF. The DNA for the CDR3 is TGTGCCAGTAGTCTCCCGCCCGAGAACTATGGCTACACCTTC.

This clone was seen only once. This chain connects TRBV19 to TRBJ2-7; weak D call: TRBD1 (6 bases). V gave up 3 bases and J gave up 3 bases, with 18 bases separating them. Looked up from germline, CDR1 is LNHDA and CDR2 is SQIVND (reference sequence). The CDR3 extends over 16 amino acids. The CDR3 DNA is TGTGCCAGTAGTATCCCCTCAGACATAGGGGGCTACGAGCAGTACTTC. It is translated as CASSIPSDIGGYEQYF. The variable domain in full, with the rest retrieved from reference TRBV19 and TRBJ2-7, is DGGITQSPKYLFRKEGQNVTLSCEQNLNHDAMYWYRQDPGQGLRLIYYSQIVNDFQKGDIAEGYSVSREKKESFPLTVTSAQKNPTAFYLCASSIPSDIGGYEQYFGPGTRLTVT.

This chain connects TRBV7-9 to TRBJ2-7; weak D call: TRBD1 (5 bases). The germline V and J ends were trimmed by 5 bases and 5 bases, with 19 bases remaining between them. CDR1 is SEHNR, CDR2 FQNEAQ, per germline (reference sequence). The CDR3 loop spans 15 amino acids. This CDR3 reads CASSPPQEWKDEQYF. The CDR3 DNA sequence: TGTGCCAGCAGCCCCCCACAGGAATGGAAGGACGAGCAGTACTTC.

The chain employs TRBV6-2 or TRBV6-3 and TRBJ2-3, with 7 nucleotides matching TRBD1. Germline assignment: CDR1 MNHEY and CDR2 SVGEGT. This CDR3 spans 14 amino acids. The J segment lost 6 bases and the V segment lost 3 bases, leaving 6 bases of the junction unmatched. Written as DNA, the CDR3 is TGTGCCAGCAGTTATCCGCAGGGGGTGGATACGCAGTATTTT. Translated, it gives CASSYPQGVDTQYF.

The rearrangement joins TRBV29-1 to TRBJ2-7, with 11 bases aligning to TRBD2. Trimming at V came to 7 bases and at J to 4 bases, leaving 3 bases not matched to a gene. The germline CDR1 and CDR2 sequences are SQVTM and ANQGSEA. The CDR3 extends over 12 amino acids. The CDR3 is CSGGTSGYEQYF. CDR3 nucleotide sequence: TGCAGCGGCGGGACTAGCGGATACGAGCAGTACTTC.

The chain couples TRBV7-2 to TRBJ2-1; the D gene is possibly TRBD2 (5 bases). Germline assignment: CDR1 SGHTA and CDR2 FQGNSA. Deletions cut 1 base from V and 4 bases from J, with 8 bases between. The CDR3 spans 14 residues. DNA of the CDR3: TGTGCCAGCAGCTTAGAACGAGGGTACAATGAGCAGTTCTTC. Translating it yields CASSLERGYNEQFF. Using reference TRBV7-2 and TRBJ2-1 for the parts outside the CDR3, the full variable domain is GAGVSQSPSNKVTEKGKDVELRCDPISGHTALYWYRQSLGQGLEFLIYFQGNSAPDKSGLPSDRFSAERTGGSVSTLTIQRTQQEDSAVYLCASSLERGYNEQFFGPGTRLTVL.

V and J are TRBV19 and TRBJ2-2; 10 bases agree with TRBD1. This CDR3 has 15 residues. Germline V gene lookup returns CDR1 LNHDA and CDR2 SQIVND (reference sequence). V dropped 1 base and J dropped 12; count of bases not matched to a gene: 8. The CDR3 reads CASSIAGQGSEQLFF. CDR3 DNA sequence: TGTGCCAGTAGTATAGCGGGACAGGGGTCTGAACAGCTGTTTTTT.

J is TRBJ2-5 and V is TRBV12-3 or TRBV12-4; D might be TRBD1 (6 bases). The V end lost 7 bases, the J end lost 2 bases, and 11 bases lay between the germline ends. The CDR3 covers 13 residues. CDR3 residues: CASTRDTQETQYF. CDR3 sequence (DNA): TGTGCCAGCACCCGGGACACTCAAGAGACCCAGTACTTC.

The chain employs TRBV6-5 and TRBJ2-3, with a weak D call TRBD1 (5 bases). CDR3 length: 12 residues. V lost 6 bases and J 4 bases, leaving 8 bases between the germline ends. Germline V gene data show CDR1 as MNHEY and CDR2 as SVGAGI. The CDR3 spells CASSRVADTQYF. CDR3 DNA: TGTGCCAGCAGCAGGGTAGCAGATACGCAGTATTTT.

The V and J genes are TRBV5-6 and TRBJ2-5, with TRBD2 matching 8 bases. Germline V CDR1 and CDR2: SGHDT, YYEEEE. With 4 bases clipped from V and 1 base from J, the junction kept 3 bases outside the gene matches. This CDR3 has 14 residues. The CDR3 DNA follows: TGTGCCAGCAGCCGTAGCGGGACCCAAGAGACCCAGTACTTC. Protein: CASSRSGTQETQYF.

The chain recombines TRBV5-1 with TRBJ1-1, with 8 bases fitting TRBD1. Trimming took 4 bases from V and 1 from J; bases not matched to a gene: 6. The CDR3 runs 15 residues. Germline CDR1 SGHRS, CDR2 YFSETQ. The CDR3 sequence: CASSIRGRENTEAFF. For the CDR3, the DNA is TGCGCCAGCAGCATCAGGGGGCGAGAGAACACTGAAGCTTTCTTT.

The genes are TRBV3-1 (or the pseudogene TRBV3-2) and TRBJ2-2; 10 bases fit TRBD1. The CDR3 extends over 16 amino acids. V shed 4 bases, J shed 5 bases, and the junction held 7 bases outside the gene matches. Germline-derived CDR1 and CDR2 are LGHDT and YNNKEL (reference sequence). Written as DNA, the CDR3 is TGTGCCAGCAGCCTAGGGACAGGGGAATATACCGGGGAGCTGTTTTTT. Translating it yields CASSLGTGEYTGELFF.

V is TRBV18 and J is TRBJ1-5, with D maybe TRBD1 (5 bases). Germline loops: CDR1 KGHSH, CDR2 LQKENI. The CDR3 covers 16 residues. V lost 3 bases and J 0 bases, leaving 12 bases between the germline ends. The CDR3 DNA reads TGTGCCAGCTCACCTTCTACCAGGGATAGCAATCAGCCCCAGCATTTT. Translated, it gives CASSPSTRDSNQPQHF. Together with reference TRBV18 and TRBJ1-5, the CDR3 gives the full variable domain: NAGVMQNPRHLVRRRGQEARLRCSPMKGHSHVYWYRQLPEEGLKFMVYLQKENIIDESGMPKERFSAEFPKEGPSILRIQQVVRGDSAAYFCASSPSTRDSNQPQHFGDGTRLSIL.

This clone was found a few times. DNA for the CDR3: TGTGCCATCAGTGAGTCGGGTAGACTAGACACTGAAGCTTTCTTT. Translation: CAISESGRLDTEAFF. The chain recombines TRBV10-3 with TRBJ1-1; D is undetermined. The CDR3 extends over 15 amino acids. Germline CDR1 and CDR2: ENHRY and SYGVKD. V was clipped by 0 bases and J by 3 bases, with 11 bases between them.

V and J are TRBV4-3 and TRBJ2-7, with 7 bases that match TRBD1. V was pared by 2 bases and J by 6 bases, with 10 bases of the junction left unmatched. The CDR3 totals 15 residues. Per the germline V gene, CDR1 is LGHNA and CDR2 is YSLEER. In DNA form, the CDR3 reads TGCGCCAGCAGCCAACAAACAGGGGCGAGGGGCGAGCAGTACTTC. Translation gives CASSQQTGARGEQYF.

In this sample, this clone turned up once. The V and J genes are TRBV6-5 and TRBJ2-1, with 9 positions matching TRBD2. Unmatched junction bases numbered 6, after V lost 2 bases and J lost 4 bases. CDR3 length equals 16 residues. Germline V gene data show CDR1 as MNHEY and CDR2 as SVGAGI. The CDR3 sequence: CASSYVTSGPYNEQFF. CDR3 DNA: TGTGCCAGCAGTTACGTTACTAGCGGGCCTTACAATGAGCAGTTCTTC.

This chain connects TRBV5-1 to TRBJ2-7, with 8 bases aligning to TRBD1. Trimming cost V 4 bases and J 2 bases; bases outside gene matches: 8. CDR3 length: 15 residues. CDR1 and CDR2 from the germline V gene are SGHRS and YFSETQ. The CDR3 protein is CASSNRQGSPYEQYF. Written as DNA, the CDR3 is TGCGCCAGCAGCAACCGACAGGGGTCCCCCTACGAGCAGTACTTC.

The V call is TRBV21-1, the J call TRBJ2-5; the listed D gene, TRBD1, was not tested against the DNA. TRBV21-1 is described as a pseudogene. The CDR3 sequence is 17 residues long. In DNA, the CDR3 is TGTGCCAGCAGCAAAGTAGCAGGGATATCGGAAACAGAGACCCAGTACTTC. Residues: CASSKVAGISETETQYF.

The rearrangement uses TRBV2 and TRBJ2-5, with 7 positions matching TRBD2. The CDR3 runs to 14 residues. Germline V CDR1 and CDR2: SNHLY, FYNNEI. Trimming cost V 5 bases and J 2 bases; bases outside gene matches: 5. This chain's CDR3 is CASSSGLSQETQYF. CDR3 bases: TGTGCCAGCAGTTCGGGACTATCTCAAGAGACCCAGTACTTC.

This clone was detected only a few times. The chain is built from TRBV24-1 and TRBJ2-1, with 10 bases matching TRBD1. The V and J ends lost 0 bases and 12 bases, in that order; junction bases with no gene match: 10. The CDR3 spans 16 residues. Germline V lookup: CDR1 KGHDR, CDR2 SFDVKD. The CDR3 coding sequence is TGTGCCACCAGTGATTTGAGGGACAGGGGAAGGTGGGGGCAGTTCTTC. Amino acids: CATSDLRDRGRWGQFF.

The CDR3 protein is CASSLALAGVNTQYF. CDR3 DNA sequence: TGTGCCAGCAGCTTAGCCTTAGCGGGGGTAAATACGCAGTATTTT. This chain links TRBV7-9 with TRBJ2-3; 9 bases line up with TRBD2. This CDR3 has 15 residues. Germline CDR1 and CDR2: SEHNR and FQNEAQ (reference sequence). V lost 0 bases to trimming and J lost 7 bases; unmatched junction nucleotides: 5.

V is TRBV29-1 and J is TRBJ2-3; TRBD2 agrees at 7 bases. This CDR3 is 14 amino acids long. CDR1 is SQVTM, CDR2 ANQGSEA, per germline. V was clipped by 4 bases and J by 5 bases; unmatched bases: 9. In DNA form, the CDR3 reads TGCAGCGTTGCTGGGAGGGCCGGTTTAGATACGCAGTATTTT. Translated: CSVAGRAGLDTQYF.